These 31 T cell receptor beta chains share one sample of origin, sequenced in a study of blood T cell repertoires in COVID-19 (dated by TCRdb to the early 2020s). The protocol used for the library was the immunoSEQ multiplex PCR assay. Held by TCRdb, this immuneACCESS table contains in-frame sequences only and omits some clones. Under half of the omission traces to an unresolved V gene where checked; the cause of the rest is unknown. This sample holds under 150,000 clones; 88% were observed only once. In total, the top ten clones hold approximately 1.5% of the sample. The specimen sequenced was peripheral blood. These receptors were obtained from a human donor in a cohort sampled during active COVID-19.

The CDR3 loop reads CASSWRDRGSGEQYF. CDR3 in DNA: TGTGCCAGCAGCTGGAGGGACAGGGGATCGGGGGAGCAGTACTTC. The chain recombines TRBV5-5 with TRBJ2-7; TRBD1 matches 10 bases. The CDR3 runs 15 residues. With 3 bases clipped from V and 7 bases from J, the junction kept 10 bases outside the gene matches. Per the germline V gene, CDR1 is SGHKS and CDR2 is YYEKEE (reference sequence).

The chain uses TRBV19 and TRBJ2-7; 7 bases are a match to TRBD1. CDR1 LNHDA and CDR2 SQIVND come from the germline V gene (reference sequence). This CDR3 contains 17 residues. The V segment lost 6 bases and the J segment 1 base; nucleotides outside the gene matches: 15. CDR3 residues: CASRISSRRDRSYEQYF. The DNA of the CDR3 is TGTGCCAGTAGGATCTCCTCCCGCCGGGACAGATCCTACGAGCAGTACTTC.

The rearrangement uses TRBV20-1 and TRBJ2-3, with D perhaps TRBD2 (5 bases). V was cut by 3 bases and J by 2 bases, with 12 bases left in between. This CDR3 has 14 residues. The germline gives CDR1 DFQATT, CDR2 SNEGSKA (reference sequence). CDR3: CSASRGVNTDTQYF. CDR3 DNA sequence: TGCAGTGCTAGTCGGGGTGTTAACACAGATACGCAGTATTTT.

This clone has just a few counts. The chain links TRBV10-1 to TRBJ1-1, with D perhaps TRBD1 (5 bases). The V gene's germline CDR1 is WNHNN and CDR2 SYGVQD (reference sequence). Trimming removed 8 bases from V and 0 bases from J, with 13 bases in between. This CDR3 has 14 residues. The CDR3 is CASDERGVNTEAFF. CDR3 coding DNA: TGCGCCAGCGACGAACGGGGGGTGAACACTGAAGCTTTCTTT.

The chain joins TRBV25-1 to TRBJ2-3; D unresolved. Trimming pared 2 bases from V and 0 bases from J, leaving 3 bases between. CDR3 length: 13 amino acids. CDR1 is MGHDK and CDR2 is SYGVNS in the germline V gene. CDR3 sequence: CASSEPSTDTQYF. Here the CDR3 DNA reads TGTGCCAGCAGTGAACCAAGCACAGATACGCAGTATTTT.

The chain is built from TRBV7-2 and TRBJ2-7, with TRBD1 identical over 7 bases. The germline V gene encodes CDR1 SGHTA and CDR2 FQGNSA. Trimming at V came to 5 bases and at J to 0 bases, leaving 4 bases not matched to a gene. This CDR3 comprises 14 residues. The chain's CDR3 is CASSLDRSSYEQYF. For the CDR3, the DNA is TGTGCCAGCAGCCTGGACAGGAGCTCCTACGAGCAGTACTTC. The complete variable domain, with remaining parts taken from reference TRBV7-2 and TRBJ2-7, reads GAGVSQSPSNKVTEKGKDVELRCDPISGHTALYWYRQSLGQGLEFLIYFQGNSAPDKSGLPSDRFSAERTGGSVSTLTIQRTQQEDSAVYLCASSLDRSSYEQYFGPGTRLTVT.

This sequence joins TRBV13 and TRBJ1-2; TRBD1 agrees at 7 bases. Germline CDR1 reads PRHDT; CDR2 reads FYEKMQ (reference sequence). Trimming cost V 4 bases and J 8 bases; bases outside gene matches: 22. The CDR3 is made up of 18 amino acids. CDR3 amino acids: CASSSLVETGYQGEGYTF. CDR3 sequence (DNA): TGTGCCAGCAGCTCGCTAGTGGAGACAGGGTACCAAGGTGAAGGCTACACCTTC.

V is TRBV7-9 and J is TRBJ2-3, with 9 positions matching TRBD1. The CDR3 consists of 18 residues. CDR1 is SEHNR, CDR2 FQNEAQ, per germline (reference sequence). V lost 3 bases and J lost 6; bases outside the gene matches: 16. This CDR3 is CASSFKNSPGTGMDTQYF. In DNA, the CDR3 is TGTGCCAGCAGCTTCAAAAATTCACCCGGGACAGGGATGGATACGCAGTATTTT.

The V and J genes are TRBV6-5 and TRBJ1-6; D may be TRBD1 (5 bases). There are 15 residues in the CDR3. The germline V gene has CDR1 MNHEY and CDR2 SVGAGI. The V end was cut by 6 bases, the J end by 7 bases, with 16 bases between. CDR3 region: CASRDLTGNNSPLHF. Written as DNA, the CDR3 is TGTGCCAGCAGGGACCTAACAGGAAACAATTCACCCCTCCACTTT.

The chain uses TRBV29-1 and TRBJ2-2; D unresolved. Per the germline V gene, CDR1 is SQVTM and CDR2 is ANQGSEA. Trimming removed 4 bases from V and 2 bases from J, with 5 bases in between. The CDR3 loop spans 12 amino acids. The CDR3 is CSVGRNTGELFF. The CDR3 DNA sequence: TGCAGCGTTGGGAGAAACACCGGGGAGCTGTTTTTT.

The chain couples TRBV7-2 to TRBJ2-2; D perhaps matches TRBD2 (6 bases). Germline V gene sequence: CDR1 SGHTA, CDR2 FQGNSA. V was trimmed by 2 bases and J by 8 bases, leaving 18 bases between them. The CDR3 sequence is 16 residues long. The DNA for the CDR3 is TGTGCCAGCAGCTTAAACCGGGACGGGACTCGTGGGGAGCTGTTTTTT. Amino acid sequence: CASSLNRDGTRGELFF.

To note about this clone: In the same sample, other DNA sequences code for this CDR3. The chain combines TRBV7-9 with TRBJ1-1; 7 nucleotides line up with TRBD1. CDR1 is SEHNR and CDR2 is FQNEAQ in the germline V gene (reference sequence). V lost 1 base to trimming and J lost 5 bases; unmatched junction nucleotides: 4. The CDR3 has 14 amino acids. CDR3 in DNA: TGTGCCAGCAGCTTAGGACAGGGAGATACTGAAGCTTTCTTT. It is translated as CASSLGQGDTEAFF.

The rearrangement links TRBV6-5 to TRBJ1-2; possibly TRBD1 for D (5 bases). The germline CDR1 and CDR2 sequences are MNHEY and SVGAGI. The CDR3 consists of 14 residues. Trimming cost V 0 bases and J 6 bases, with 11 bases left between them. The CDR3 sequence is CASSYSGGFDGYTF. CDR3 DNA: TGTGCCAGCAGTTACTCGGGGGGGTTCGATGGCTACACCTTC.

This chain connects TRBV6-4 to TRBJ2-7; 7 bases line up with TRBD2. The CDR3 sequence is 15 residues long. J gave up 2 bases and V 3 bases, and 7 bases lay outside the gene matches. The germline V gene encodes CDR1 MRHNA and CDR2 SNTAGT. This chain's CDR3 is CASSDSGRGPYEQYF. Here the CDR3 DNA reads TGTGCCAGCAGTGATTCAGGGAGGGGCCCCTACGAGCAGTACTTC.

The V gene is TRBV6-4, the J gene TRBJ2-1, with 9 bases lining up with TRBD2. CDR1 is MRHNA, CDR2 SNTAGT, per germline. CDR3 length: 15 amino acids. Losses at the gene ends were 6 bases for V and 4 bases for J; bases not matched to a gene: 7. The CDR3, as DNA: TGTGCCAGCAGCCCTTTAGCGGGAGCTTACAATGAGCAGTTCTTC. It codes for CASSPLAGAYNEQFF.

This chain links TRBV9 with TRBJ2-7; D may be TRBD2 (7 bases). V was shortened by 0 bases and J by 2 bases, with 18 bases between the two germline ends. The CDR3 length is 17 residues. The V gene's germline CDR1 is SGDLS and CDR2 YYNGEE. CDR3 loop: CASSVGGASGKTYEQYF. CDR3 in DNA: TGTGCCAGCAGCGTAGGGGGGGCTAGCGGTAAAACCTACGAGCAGTACTTC. The full variable domain, completed using reference TRBV9 and TRBJ2-7, is DSGVTQTPKHLITATGQRVTLRCSPRSGDLSVYWYQQSLDQGLQFLIQYYNGEERAKGNILERFSAQQFPDLHSELNLSSLELGDSALYFCASSVGGASGKTYEQYFGPGTRLTVT.

This chain connects TRBV7-9 to TRBJ2-1; TRBD2 agrees at 9 bases. The germline CDR1 and CDR2 sequences are SEHNR and FQNEAQ (reference sequence). This CDR3 is 17 amino acids long. The junction had 13 bases not matched to a gene; V was cut back by 3 bases and J by 7 bases. The CDR3 region is CASSFPHGSAGGNEQFF. The CDR3 DNA is TGTGCCAGCAGCTTCCCACATGGGTCAGCGGGAGGAAATGAGCAGTTCTTC.

V usage is TRBV29-1 and J usage is TRBJ1-2, with a tentative D call TRBD1 (5 bases). The V and J ends lost 4 bases and 2 bases respectively, with 11 bases between them. CDR1 SQVTM and CDR2 ANQGSEA come from the germline V gene. The CDR3 loop spans 13 amino acids. The CDR3 sequence: CSVGPRQNYGYTF. The CDR3 region has the DNA TGCAGCGTTGGCCCTAGACAGAACTATGGCTACACCTTC.

This chain connects TRBV7-6 to TRBJ2-2; 7 bases are shared with TRBD2. With 5 bases clipped from V and 6 bases from J, the junction kept 6 bases outside the gene matches. Germline CDR1 SGHVS, CDR2 FNYEAQ. The CDR3 covers 14 residues. CDR3 sequence (DNA): TGTGCCAGCAGCCCTCAACGGGAGGCCGGGGAGCTGTTTTTT. Protein sequence: CASSPQREAGELFF. Based on the CDR3 plus reference TRBV7-6 and TRBJ2-2, the full variable domain is GAGVSQSPRYKVTKRGQDVALRCDPISGHVSLYWYRQALGQGPEFLTYFNYEAQQDKSGLPNDRFSAERPEGSISTLTIQRTEQRDSAMYRCASSPQREAGELFFGEGSRLTVL.

V is TRBV6-5 and J is TRBJ1-1; the match to TRBD1 covers 7 bases. This CDR3 region has 14 residues. V was clipped by 5 bases and J by 4 bases; unmatched bases: 7. The germline gives CDR1 MNHEY, CDR2 SVGAGI. For the CDR3, the DNA is TGTGCCAGCAGTCCCTACAGGGGTGGCACTGAAGCTTTCTTT. It codes for CASSPYRGGTEAFF.

The chain joins TRBV28 to TRBJ1-4; D perhaps matches TRBD1 (5 bases). Trimming pared 6 bases from V and 0 bases from J, leaving 17 bases between. Germline V gene lookup returns CDR1 MDHEN and CDR2 SYDVKM. The CDR3 is made up of 17 amino acids. For the CDR3, the DNA is TGTGCCAGCAGGATTTTCAGGGCCCCATCAACTAATGAAAAACTGTTTTTT. Its protein is CASRIFRAPSTNEKLFF.

V and J are TRBV5-1 and TRBJ1-4, with 7 bases aligning to TRBD1. The J segment lost 3 bases and the V segment lost 0 bases, leaving 8 bases of the junction unmatched. CDR1 and CDR2 from the germline V gene are SGHRS and YFSETQ. This CDR3 comprises 17 residues. As DNA, the CDR3 is TGCGCCAGCAGCTTGGTAGGACAGGCTGAACCTAATGAAAAACTGTTTTTT. Residues: CASSLVGQAEPNEKLFF.

Only one count was recorded for this clone. The chain combines TRBV6-5 with TRBJ1-2; TRBD1 agrees at 7 bases. This CDR3 has 14 residues. Germline-derived CDR1 and CDR2 are MNHEY and SVGAGI. After removal of 6 bases from V and 8 bases from J, the junction contained 12 bases not matched to a gene. The CDR3 spells CASSQEAGGYGYTF. The CDR3 DNA reads as TGTGCCAGCAGCCAAGAGGCAGGGGGATACGGCTACACCTTC.

This chain uses TRBV4-1 with TRBJ2-3, with a weak D call TRBD1 (5 bases). This CDR3 region has 15 residues. Germline V gene sequence: CDR1 MGHRA, CDR2 YSYEKL. The germline V and J ends were trimmed by 5 bases and 0 bases, with 12 bases remaining between them. CDR3 sequence: CASSRGSRSTDTQYF. Here the CDR3 DNA reads TGCGCCAGCAGCAGGGGAAGTCGGAGCACAGATACGCAGTATTTT.

The gene calls are TRBV7-6 and TRBJ2-5; 10 nucleotides line up with TRBD2. The germline V gene encodes CDR1 SGHVS and CDR2 FNYEAQ. There are 16 residues in the CDR3. V was pared by 5 bases and J by 2 bases, with 8 bases of the junction left unmatched. CDR3 amino acids: CASSPLRTSGQETQYF. The CDR3 DNA reads as TGTGCCAGCAGCCCACTACGGACTAGCGGACAAGAGACCCAGTACTTC.

This clone came up once. This chain uses TRBV11-2 with TRBJ2-1; 8 bases are shared with TRBD2. Unmatched junction bases numbered 9, after V lost 2 bases and J lost 6 bases. CDR1 is SGHAT and CDR2 is FQNNGV in the germline V gene. This CDR3 comprises 16 residues. This CDR3 reads CASSLNLAGLANEQFF. In DNA form, the CDR3 reads TGTGCCAGCAGCTTAAATTTAGCGGGATTAGCCAATGAGCAGTTCTTC.

About this clone itself: A read error may explain this, as a much larger clone is one base away. The chain combines TRBV11-2 with TRBJ2-7; 9 bases line up with TRBD1. Germline values: CDR1 SGHAT, CDR2 FQNNGV. This CDR3 comprises 14 residues. J was trimmed by 3 bases and V by 5 bases; bases with no gene match: 5. CDR3 sequence (DNA): TGTGCCAGCAGCACCCGGGACAGGGTCTACGAGCAGTACTTC. Encoded protein: CASSTRDRVYEQYF.

The J gene is TRBJ2-3, the V gene TRBV29-1; D uncertain. This CDR3 has 13 amino acids. Germline V lookup: CDR1 SQVTM, CDR2 ANQGSEA. Trimming pared 0 bases from V and 0 bases from J, leaving 4 bases between. This chain's CDR3 is CSVEDISTDTQYF. For the CDR3, the DNA is TGCAGCGTTGAAGATATAAGCACAGATACGCAGTATTTT.

CDR3 loop: CASRQMNTEAFF. The CDR3 coding sequence is TGTGCCAGTAGACAGATGAACACTGAAGCTTTCTTT. The V call is TRBV19, the J call TRBJ1-1; D not certain. The CDR3 spans 12 residues. V lost 6 bases and J 0 bases, leaving 5 bases between the germline ends. Per the germline V gene, CDR1 is LNHDA and CDR2 is SQIVND (reference sequence).

Of note for this clone: This sample includes further DNA sequences coding for the same CDR3. The V and J genes are TRBV7-2 and TRBJ1-1; the D is unclear. V shed 0 bases and J shed 0 bases, with 5 bases lying between them. In germline, CDR1 is SGHTA, CDR2 FQGNSA. There are 14 residues in the CDR3. The CDR3 is CASSLAQMNTEAFF. CDR3 DNA sequence: TGTGCCAGCAGCTTAGCTCAGATGAACACTGAAGCTTTCTTT.

The chain has TRBV28 and TRBJ2-3; 15 nucleotides agree with TRBD2. The germline CDR1 and CDR2 sequences are MDHEN and SYDVKM. The CDR3 has 20 amino acids. The J segment lost 0 bases and the V segment lost 5 bases, leaving 12 bases of the junction unmatched. The CDR3 protein is CASSPWTSGRALGSTDTQYF. The CDR3 nucleotides are TGTGCCAGCAGTCCCTGGACTAGCGGGAGGGCCCTGGGCAGCACAGATACGCAGTATTTT.